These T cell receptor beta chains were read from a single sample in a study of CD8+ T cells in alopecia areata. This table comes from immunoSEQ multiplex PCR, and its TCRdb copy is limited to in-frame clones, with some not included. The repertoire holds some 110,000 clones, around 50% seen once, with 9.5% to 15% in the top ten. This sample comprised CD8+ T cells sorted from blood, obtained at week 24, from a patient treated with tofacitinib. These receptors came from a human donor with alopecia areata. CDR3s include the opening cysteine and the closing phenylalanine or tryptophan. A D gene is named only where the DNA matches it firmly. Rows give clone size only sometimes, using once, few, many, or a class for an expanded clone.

CDR3 DNA: TGTGCCAGCAGCTCGGGTACAGGGACCCTATATGGCTACACCTTC
CDR3 protein: CASSSGTGTLYGYTF
V gene: TRBV5-6
clone size: once
J gene: TRBJ1-2
D gene: -

CDR3 DNA: TGTGCCAGCAGTGGGGGTCATCACTTCGGCAATGAGCAGTTCTTC
CDR3 protein: CASSGGHHFGNEQFF
V gene: TRBV6-5
clone size: -
J gene: TRBJ2-1
D gene: -

CDR3 DNA: TGTGCCAGCAGCTTAGACAGATCCTACGAGCAGTACTTC
CDR3 protein: CASSLDRSYEQYF
V gene: TRBV7-8
clone size: -
J gene: TRBJ2-7
D gene: -

CDR3 DNA: TGTGCCAGCAGTCCAGGGACAGATACGCAGTATTTT
CDR3 protein: CASSPGTDTQYF
V gene: TRBV27
clone size: -
J gene: TRBJ2-3
D gene: -

CDR3 DNA: TGCAGCGTTGAAGGGGCTAGGGGTAACTATGGCTACACCTTC
CDR3 protein: CSVEGARGNYGYTF
V gene: TRBV29-1
clone size: few
J gene: TRBJ1-2
D gene: -

CDR3 DNA: TGTGCCAGCAGCCCTCAGGGGTTTTCAATGCACGGCTACACCTTC
CDR3 protein: CASSPQGFSMHGYTF
V gene: TRBV6-5
clone size: few
J gene: TRBJ1-2
D gene: -

CDR3 DNA: TGTGCCATCAGCCCAGGGGGCGGGCGGAATGAGCAGTTCTTC
CDR3 protein: CAISPGGGRNEQFF
V gene: TRBV10-3
clone size: few
J gene: TRBJ2-1
D gene: TRBD1

CDR3 DNA: TGTGCCAGCAGTTTGCAGGGGAACACCGGGGAGCTGTTTTTT
CDR3 protein: CASSLQGNTGELFF
V gene: TRBV28
clone size: few
J gene: TRBJ2-2
D gene: -

CDR3 DNA: TGTGCCAGCAGTTACTTTGGACAGGGCCTTTCCTACGAGCAGTACTTC
CDR3 protein: CASSYFGQGLSYEQYF
V gene: TRBV6-5
clone size: -
J gene: TRBJ2-7
D gene: TRBD1

CDR3 DNA: TGTGCCAGCAGCCCTCTAGCGGGGGGGCGGGATACGCAGTATTTT
CDR3 protein: CASSPLAGGRDTQYF
V gene: TRBV7-9
clone size: -
J gene: TRBJ2-3
D gene: TRBD2

CDR3 DNA: TGCGCCAGCAGCCCAGGGGGCATACAGACCCAGTACTTC
CDR3 protein: CASSPGGIQTQYF
V gene: TRBV5-1
clone size: -
J gene: TRBJ2-5
D gene: TRBD1

CDR3 DNA: TGTGCCTGGAGTAGGGTAGCGGCGGGCAATGAGCAGTTCTTC
CDR3 protein: CAWSRVAAGNEQFF
V gene: TRBV30
clone size: -
J gene: TRBJ2-1
D gene: -

CDR3 DNA: TGCAGCGCTCTAGCGGGACCGTCCTACAATGAGCAGTTCTTC
CDR3 protein: CSALAGPSYNEQFF
V gene: TRBV29-1
clone size: -
J gene: TRBJ2-1
D gene: TRBD2

CDR3 DNA: TGTGCCAGCAGCGACCCAGTGGAGGGCACCGGGGAGCTGTTTTTT
CDR3 protein: CASSDPVEGTGELFF
V gene: TRBV9
clone size: -
J gene: TRBJ2-2
D gene: -

CDR3 DNA: TGTGCTAGTGGTTTAGTACAGGGTATACAATGGGGGCAGTTCTTC
CDR3 protein: CASGLVQGIQWGQFF
V gene: TRBV12-5
clone size: -
J gene: TRBJ2-1
D gene: -

CDR3 DNA: TGTGCCAGCAGCGTAGCCGACTACCTCAACTCCTACAATGAGCAGTTCTTC
CDR3 protein: CASSVADYLNSYNEQFF
V gene: TRBV9
clone size: few
J gene: TRBJ2-1
D gene: -

CDR3 DNA: TGTGCCAGCAGCCAAGGACCATACTACGGCTACACCTTC
CDR3 protein: CASSQGPYYGYTF
V gene: TRBV16
clone size: -
J gene: TRBJ1-2
D gene: -

CDR3 DNA: TGCGCCAGCAGCCAAGATCTCCAGGGGATGTATCAGCCCCAGCATTTT
CDR3 protein: CASSQDLQGMYQPQHF
V gene: TRBV4-1
clone size: -
J gene: TRBJ1-5
D gene: -

CDR3 DNA: TGTGCCAGCAGCGCCCAGGACAGGGCGATCCTATGGGGCTACACCTTC
CDR3 protein: CASSAQDRAILWGYTF
V gene: TRBV7-9
clone size: -
J gene: TRBJ1-2
D gene: TRBD1

CDR3 DNA: TGTGCAATGATCGACAGGGGGTTCAGCACCTTC
CDR3 protein: CAMIDRGFSTF
V gene: TRBV30
clone size: many
J gene: TRBJ1-2
D gene: TRBD1

CDR3 DNA: TGTGCCAGCAGTTTACCTTCCACTGAAGCTTTCTTT
CDR3 protein: CASSLPSTEAFF
V gene: TRBV27
clone size: -
J gene: TRBJ1-1
D gene: -

CDR3 DNA: TGTGCCAGCAGCTTAGACGAATTCGACTGGAGGGACGAGCAGTACTTC
CDR3 protein: CASSLDEFDWRDEQYF
V gene: TRBV11-2
clone size: -
J gene: TRBJ2-7
D gene: -

CDR3 DNA: TGTGCCTGGAGTGAGTCAGGACTTGAGGAGCAGTACTTC
CDR3 protein: CAWSESGLEEQYF
V gene: TRBV30
clone size: few
J gene: TRBJ2-7
D gene: -

CDR3 DNA: TGTGCCAGCAGCGATCAAGGCGATAATTCACCCCTCCACTTT
CDR3 protein: CASSDQGDNSPLHF
V gene: TRBV11-2
clone size: -
J gene: TRBJ1-6
D gene: -

CDR3 DNA: TGTGCCAGTAGTGTCTGGGGTGACAATGAGCAGTTCTTC
CDR3 protein: CASSVWGDNEQFF
V gene: TRBV19
clone size: few
J gene: TRBJ2-1
D gene: -

CDR3 DNA: TGTGCCAGCAGCTTAGTAGGTGTCGACAATGAGCAGTTCTTC
CDR3 protein: CASSLVGVDNEQFF
V gene: TRBV7-8
clone size: -
J gene: TRBJ2-1
D gene: -

CDR3 DNA: TGTGCCACCAGCAGAGAGTGGGCACAGGGCAACGGCTACACCTTC
CDR3 protein: CATSREWAQGNGYTF
V gene: TRBV15
clone size: few
J gene: TRBJ1-2
D gene: -

CDR3 DNA: TGCGCCAGCAGCCAGGGGACAGGGGAAACCTACGAGCAGTACTTC
CDR3 protein: CASSQGTGETYEQYF
V gene: TRBV4-3
clone size: -
J gene: TRBJ2-7
D gene: TRBD1

CDR3 DNA: TGTGCCAGCAGTGCCCTAAAGGGACCGAACAATGAGCAGTTCTTC
CDR3 protein: CASSALKGPNNEQFF
V gene: TRBV25-1
clone size: -
J gene: TRBJ2-1
D gene: -

CDR3 DNA: TGTGCCAGCAGCCATCCGGGACTAGGGACAGATACGCAGTATTTT
CDR3 protein: CASSHPGLGTDTQYF
V gene: TRBV14
clone size: -
J gene: TRBJ2-3
D gene: TRBD2

CDR3 DNA: TGTGCCAGCAGCTTGGGCAGTTATGAGCAGTTCTTC
CDR3 protein: CASSLGSYEQFF
V gene: TRBV5-6
clone size: -
J gene: TRBJ2-1
D gene: -

CDR3 DNA: TGCAGTGCGGGACATCAGCCCCAGCATTTT
CDR3 protein: CSAGHQPQHF
V gene: TRBV20-1
clone size: -
J gene: TRBJ1-5
D gene: -

CDR3 DNA: TGTGCCAGCAGCGTAGGTATGGGATCGTACGAGCAGTACTTC
CDR3 protein: CASSVGMGSYEQYF
V gene: TRBV9
clone size: -
J gene: TRBJ2-7
D gene: -

CDR3 DNA: TGTGCCAGCAGCCCCCAGGGGAGTTACCTTGAAGCTTTCTTT
CDR3 protein: CASSPQGSYLEAFF
V gene: TRBV7-2
clone size: many
J gene: TRBJ1-1
D gene: -

CDR3 DNA: TGTGCCAGCAGCTTGGGTCGTGGGTTCGGCTACGAGCAGTACTTC
CDR3 protein: CASSLGRGFGYEQYF
V gene: TRBV5-6
clone size: few
J gene: TRBJ2-7
D gene: -

CDR3 DNA: TGTGCCAGCAGCCCAACCCCGGGTCTCAACTACGAGCAGTACTTC
CDR3 protein: CASSPTPGLNYEQYF
V gene: TRBV27
clone size: -
J gene: TRBJ2-7
D gene: -

CDR3 DNA: TGCGCCAGCAGACGGGGGCTCGGCTACAATGAGCAGTTCTTC
CDR3 protein: CASRRGLGYNEQFF
V gene: TRBV5-1
clone size: -
J gene: TRBJ2-1
D gene: -

CDR3 DNA: TGTGCCAGCGGGACTCAGGGGGCAACTGAAGCTTTCTTT
CDR3 protein: CASGTQGATEAFF
V gene: TRBV27
clone size: -
J gene: TRBJ1-1
D gene: TRBD1

CDR3 DNA: TGCAGCGTTGAGGGGCAAAGCCTGGTGGTCTACAATGAGCAGTTCTTC
CDR3 protein: CSVEGQSLVVYNEQFF
V gene: TRBV29-1
clone size: -
J gene: TRBJ2-1
D gene: -

CDR3 DNA: TGTGCCAGCAGCGCCCGGGCGGATCCCAGGGACTATGGCTACACCTTC
CDR3 protein: CASSARADPRDYGYTF
V gene: TRBV9
clone size: -
J gene: TRBJ1-2
D gene: -

CDR3 DNA: TGCGCCAGCAGCCAAGCCCAGGGTTTCGAGCAGTTCTTC
CDR3 protein: CASSQAQGFEQFF
V gene: TRBV4-1
clone size: -
J gene: TRBJ2-1
D gene: -

CDR3 DNA: TGTGCCAGCGAGACAGGGACCTACGAGCAGTACTTC
CDR3 protein: CASETGTYEQYF
V gene: TRBV5-6
clone size: -
J gene: TRBJ2-7
D gene: TRBD1

CDR3 DNA: TGTGCCAGCAGCGTAGATAACACCTGGGACGAGCAGTACTTC
CDR3 protein: CASSVDNTWDEQYF
V gene: TRBV9
clone size: -
J gene: TRBJ2-7
D gene: -

CDR3 DNA: TGCGCCAGCAGTGAGTCGAGGGTGAGGGAGCCCCAGCATTTT
CDR3 protein: CASSESRVREPQHF
V gene: TRBV10-2
clone size: few
J gene: TRBJ1-5
D gene: -

CDR3 DNA: TGCGCCAGCAGCTCCCCCGGGACAGGCGACAATGAGCAGTTCTTC
CDR3 protein: CASSSPGTGDNEQFF
V gene: TRBV6-5
clone size: -
J gene: TRBJ2-1
D gene: TRBD1

CDR3 DNA: TGTGCCAGCAGCGCCCGTCGGGGTTGGTACACTGAAGCTTTCTTT
CDR3 protein: CASSARRGWYTEAFF
V gene: TRBV6-6
clone size: -
J gene: TRBJ1-1
D gene: -

CDR3 DNA: TGTGCCAGCAGTTACTCAGAGGGGGGAGGCTACACCTTC
CDR3 protein: CASSYSEGGGYTF
V gene: TRBV6-5
clone size: -
J gene: TRBJ1-2
D gene: -

CDR3 DNA: TGTGCCAGCAGCTTTCGGGGGGTTCTCACTGAAGCTTTCTTT
CDR3 protein: CASSFRGVLTEAFF
V gene: TRBV11-2
clone size: few
J gene: TRBJ1-1
D gene: -

CDR3 DNA: TGTGCCAGCACCCTGTTGGGCCGCAATCAGCCCCAGCATTTT
CDR3 protein: CASTLLGRNQPQHF
V gene: TRBV7-2
clone size: -
J gene: TRBJ1-5
D gene: -

CDR3 DNA: TGCAGCGTTGAAGATTCAGGGCGCGGGGCAGGAAGCACCGGGGAGCTGTTTTTT
CDR3 protein: CSVEDSGRGAGSTGELFF
V gene: TRBV29-1
clone size: -
J gene: TRBJ2-2
D gene: -

CDR3 DNA: TGTGCCATCCCGGGGACCGGGAACGGCTACACCTTC
CDR3 protein: CAIPGTGNGYTF
V gene: TRBV6-6
clone size: -
J gene: TRBJ1-2
D gene: -

CDR3 DNA: TGCAGCGTTGAAGATCTCTCCTCCCCGAATGAGCAGTTCTTC
CDR3 protein: CSVEDLSSPNEQFF
V gene: TRBV29-1
clone size: -
J gene: TRBJ2-1
D gene: -

CDR3 DNA: TGCAGCGTTGATGGACTAGCGGGGGGGCCGGACTACAATGAGCAGTTCTTC
CDR3 protein: CSVDGLAGGPDYNEQFF
V gene: TRBV29-1
clone size: -
J gene: TRBJ2-1
D gene: TRBD2

CDR3 DNA: TGTGCCAGCAGCTTAGGGGAACGGACAGGGCAACCCTACGAGCAGTACTTC
CDR3 protein: CASSLGERTGQPYEQYF
V gene: TRBV7-2
clone size: -
J gene: TRBJ2-7
D gene: TRBD1

CDR3 DNA: TGTGCCAGCAGCCCCCCCCTTGGTGAGCAGTTCTTC
CDR3 protein: CASSPPLGEQFF
V gene: TRBV7-9
clone size: -
J gene: TRBJ2-1
D gene: -

CDR3 DNA: TGTGCCAGCAGCCTAGCGAACACTGAAGCTTTCTTT
CDR3 protein: CASSLANTEAFF
V gene: TRBV4-2
clone size: few
J gene: TRBJ1-1
D gene: -

CDR3 DNA: TGCGCCAGCAGTCAATCTGATCGGAGCTCCTACAATGAGCAGTTCTTC
CDR3 protein: CASSQSDRSSYNEQFF
V gene: TRBV23-1
clone size: few
J gene: TRBJ2-1
D gene: -